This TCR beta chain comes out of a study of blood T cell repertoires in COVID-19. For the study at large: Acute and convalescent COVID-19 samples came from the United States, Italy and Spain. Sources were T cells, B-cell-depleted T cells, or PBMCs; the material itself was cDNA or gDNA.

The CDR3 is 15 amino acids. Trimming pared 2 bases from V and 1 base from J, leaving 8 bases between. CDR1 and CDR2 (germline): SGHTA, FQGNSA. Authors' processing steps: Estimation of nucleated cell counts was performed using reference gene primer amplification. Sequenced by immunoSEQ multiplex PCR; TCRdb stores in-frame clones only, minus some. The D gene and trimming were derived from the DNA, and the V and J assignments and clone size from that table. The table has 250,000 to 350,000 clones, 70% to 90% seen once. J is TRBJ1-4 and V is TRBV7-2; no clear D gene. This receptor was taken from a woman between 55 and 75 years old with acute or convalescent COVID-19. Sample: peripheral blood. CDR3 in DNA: TGTGCCAGCAGCTTAACCCGAGTAACTAATGAAAAACTGTTTTTT. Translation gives CASSLTRVTNEKLFF.